Below are 19 T cell receptor beta chains sequenced from a single sample in a study of human T cells and chemical hapten exposure. One entry per CDR3 protein results from TCRdb running MiXCR on the RACE reads. The sample includes approximately 110,000 distinct CDR3 sequences, around 10% of them seen just once. The time point: patch test 1, 2 weeks after DPC sensitization. As for treatment: therapeutic diphenylcyclopropenone sensitization with weekly scalp DPC. The material was whole blood, obtained in connection with sensitization to the hapten diphenylcyclopropenone (DPC). Every receptor here comes from a woman between 40 and 55 years old with alopecia areata. Some clones in this sample may be carry-over from other donors' samples.

This clonotype was observed a few times. The rearrangement joins TRBV18 to TRBJ2-6, with D unresolved. Trimming left V 3 bases short and J 0 bases short, with 12 bases between. The CDR3 spans 17 residues. Germline CDR1 reads KGHSH; CDR2 reads LQKENI. The CDR3 reads CASSPSGPTSGANVLTF. In DNA, the CDR3 is TGTGCCAGCTCACCGTCGGGCCCTACCTCTGGGGCCAACGTCCTGACTTTC.

Only one count was recorded for this clonotype. CDR3 bases: TGTGCCAGCAGTTTTGGTGGGTTGGGGAGGAATCAGCCCCAGCATTTT. Protein sequence: CASSFGGLGRNQPQHF. The chain uses TRBV12-3 or TRBV12-4 and TRBJ1-5; D unclear. Deletions cut 3 bases from V and 4 bases from J, with 16 bases between. This CDR3 spans 16 amino acids.

The table lists this clonotype with many counts. The chain employs TRBV19 and TRBJ1-5; no clear D gene. Germline assignment: CDR1 LNHDA and CDR2 SQIVND (reference sequence). The CDR3 is 13 residues long. Deletions cut 4 bases from V and 3 bases from J, with 7 bases between. The CDR3 spells CASSSEFNQPQHF. CDR3 nucleotides: TGTGCCAGTAGTAGCGAATTCAATCAGCCCCAGCATTTT. Full variable domain (outside the CDR3, taken from reference TRBV19 and TRBJ1-5): DGGITQSPKYLFRKEGQNVTLSCEQNLNHDAMYWYRQDPGQGLRLIYYSQIVNDFQKGDIAEGYSVSREKKESFPLTVTSAQKNPTAFYLCASSSEFNQPQHFGDGTRLSIL.

This sequence joins TRBV6-6 and TRBJ2-5; no definite D call. The germline CDR1 and CDR2 sequences are MNHNY and SVGAGI (reference sequence). The germline V and J ends were trimmed by 2 bases and 1 base, with 11 bases remaining between them. The CDR3 has 15 amino acids. CDR3 in amino acids: CASSYGAAIQETQYF. DNA for the CDR3: TGTGCCAGCAGTTACGGCGCGGCGATCCAAGAGACCCAGTACTTC.

A few counts support this clonotype. V and J are TRBV3-1 and TRBJ1-1; D is undetermined. The CDR3 covers 13 residues. V was pared by 1 base and J by 3 bases, with 6 bases between. Germline V gene sequence: CDR1 LGHDT, CDR2 YNNKEL (reference sequence). The CDR3 region has the DNA TGTGCCAGCAGCCAAGGGGGAGACACTGAAGCTTTCTTT. It translates to CASSQGGDTEAFF.

The V gene is TRBV6-5, the J gene TRBJ2-7; D gene uncertain. The CDR3 is 14 residues long. Trimming took 2 bases from V and 3 from J, leaving 11 bases between them. Germline CDR1 and CDR2: MNHEY and SVGAGI. The CDR3, as DNA: TGTGCCAGCAGTTACGGCCGAGGAATCTACGAGCAGTACTTC. It encodes CASSYGRGIYEQYF.

About this clonotype: As the CDR3 is not closed by the conserved phenylalanine or tryptophan, this likely results from a read error. V usage is TRBV20-1 and J usage is TRBJ1-5; TRBD1 agrees at 8 bases. V lost 5 bases and J lost 7; bases outside the gene matches: 10. This CDR3 spans 14 amino acids. Germline values: CDR1 DFQATT, CDR2 SNEGSKA (reference sequence). CDR3 in amino acids: CSARSGTGGQPQHS. CDR3 coding DNA: TGCAGTGCTCGGTCCGGGACAGGCGGGCAGCCCCAGCATTCT.

This clonotype was seen at least ten times. J is TRBJ2-3 and V is TRBV5-1; tentatively, D is TRBD1 (5 bases). The V gene's germline CDR1 is SGHRS and CDR2 YFSETQ. The V end was cut by 5 bases, the J end by 1 base, with 11 bases between. The CDR3 length is 14 residues. The CDR3 reads CASRGVFGTDTQYF. Written as DNA, the CDR3 is TGCGCCAGCAGAGGGGTCTTCGGCACAGATACGCAGTATTTT. The full variable domain, rest sourced from reference TRBV5-1 and TRBJ2-3, is KAGVTQTPRYLIKTRGQQVTLSCSPISGHRSVSWYQQTPGQGLQFLFEYFSETQRNKGNFPGRFSGRQFSNSRSEMNVSTLELGDSALYLCASRGVFGTDTQYFGPGTRLTVL.

This clonotype was observed a few times. The rearrangement links TRBV29-1 to TRBJ2-2; D uncertain. Germline-derived CDR1 and CDR2 are SQVTM and ANQGSEA. There are 14 residues in the CDR3. Trimming cost V 3 bases and J 0 bases, with 8 bases left between them. As DNA, the CDR3 is TGCAGCGTTGACGGCGGATCGAACACCGGGGAGCTGTTTTTT. Its protein product is CSVDGGSNTGELFF.

Many counts were recorded for this clonotype. The chain couples TRBV29-1 to TRBJ1-2; 10 bases align to TRBD1. The germline CDR1 and CDR2 sequences are SQVTM and ANQGSEA. Germline trimming cut 8 bases from V and 5 bases from J; bases unmatched to any gene: 8. CDR3 size: 13 residues. The CDR3 bases are TGCAGCACCAGGGACAGGGGACCATATGGCTACACCTTC. The encoded protein is CSTRDRGPYGYTF.

The chain has TRBV4-1 and TRBJ1-4, with D possibly matching TRBD1 (5 bases). Germline lookup yields CDR1 MGHRA and CDR2 YSYEKL. V lost 2 bases and J lost 7, with 11 bases in between. The CDR3 is 14 amino acids. The CDR3 DNA sequence: TGCGCCAGCAGCCAAATTCAGGGTGGTGAAAAACTGTTTTTT. Its protein product is CASSQIQGGEKLFF.

In this sample, this clonotype turned up a few times. This chain links TRBV7-2 with TRBJ2-7; D is ambiguous. The CDR3 is 13 residues long. Germline V gene data show CDR1 as SGHTA and CDR2 as FQGNSA. Trimming took off 2 bases at V and 5 bases at J, with 10 bases between the two ends. The DNA of the CDR3 is TGTGCCAGCAGCTTATCCTCAGGCGACGAGCAGTACTTC. Its translation: CASSLSSGDEQYF.

The J gene is TRBJ2-7, the V gene TRBV5-1, with a tentative D call TRBD2 (6 bases). The CDR3 runs 14 residues. In germline, CDR1 is SGHRS, CDR2 YFSETQ. V lost 0 bases and J lost 7, with 14 bases in between. CDR3 in DNA: TGCGCCAGCAGCTTGGAAGCGGGCGTTAATGAGCAGTACTTC. Protein sequence: CASSLEAGVNEQYF. The full variable domain, in which reference TRBV5-1 and TRBJ2-7 provide the parts outside the CDR3, is KAGVTQTPRYLIKTRGQQVTLSCSPISGHRSVSWYQQTPGQGLQFLFEYFSETQRNKGNFPGRFSGRQFSNSRSEMNVSTLELGDSALYLCASSLEAGVNEQYFGPGTRLTVT.

This clonotype appeared many times. The J gene is TRBJ1-1, the V gene TRBV4-2; TRBD1 agrees at 7 bases. The V and J ends lost 1 base and 1 base, in that order; junction bases with no gene match: 9. The germline V gene has CDR1 LGHNA and CDR2 YNFKEQ. The CDR3 has 17 amino acids. As DNA, the CDR3 is TGTGCCAGCAGCCAAGTTGCGGCGGGACAGACGAACACTGAAGCTTTCTTT. The encoded protein is CASSQVAAGQTNTEAFF.

This clonotype was picked up a small number of times. V gene TRBV11-3 combines with J gene TRBJ2-3; D is unresolved. Germline V gene lookup returns CDR1 SGHNT and CDR2 YENEEA. This CDR3 is 14 amino acids long. V was shortened by 1 base and J by 6 bases, with 11 bases between the two germline ends. The CDR3 loop is CASSLGSIRDTQYF. CDR3 sequence (DNA): TGTGCCAGCAGCTTAGGTTCGATTCGGGATACGCAGTATTTT.

In this sample, this clonotype turned up a few times. The V and J genes are TRBV27 and TRBJ2-3; 8 nucleotides agree with TRBD2. From germline, CDR1 is MNHEY and CDR2 SMNVEV (reference sequence). Trimming cost V 0 bases and J 1 base; bases outside gene matches: 0. CDR3 length equals 15 residues. The CDR3 sequence is CASSLSGGGTDTQYF. CDR3 in DNA: TGTGCCAGCAGTTTATCCGGGGGGGGCACAGATACGCAGTATTTT.

This clonotype has at least ten counts. The chain couples TRBV4-2 to TRBJ1-1; D is possibly TRBD1 (5 bases). Germline V gene sequence: CDR1 LGHNA, CDR2 YNFKEQ. Trimming removed 0 bases at V and 10 bases at J, with 12 bases between. The CDR3 length is 13 residues. The CDR3 loop is CASSQEVFGTAFF. Written as DNA, the CDR3 is TGTGCCAGCAGCCAAGAGGTATTCGGGACAGCTTTCTTT.

This clonotype was counted at least ten times. The rearrangement links TRBV10-3 to TRBJ1-5; D is perhaps TRBD1 (5 bases). CDR1 ENHRY and CDR2 SYGVKD come from the germline V gene. CDR3 length: 13 amino acids. Trimming took 6 bases from V and 3 from J, leaving 9 bases between them. The CDR3 spells CAIRGGINQPQHF. CDR3 in DNA: TGTGCCATCAGGGGGGGGATCAATCAGCCCCAGCATTTT.

The chain is built from TRBV27 and TRBJ1-6, with 7 positions matching TRBD1. V lost 7 bases to trimming and J lost 7 bases; unmatched junction nucleotides: 10. CDR1 is MNHEY and CDR2 is SMNVEV in the germline V gene (reference sequence). The CDR3 contains 15 residues. This CDR3 reads CASKIQGMGNSPLHF. The CDR3 bases are TGTGCCAGCAAAATACAGGGGATGGGCAATTCACCCCTCCACTTT.